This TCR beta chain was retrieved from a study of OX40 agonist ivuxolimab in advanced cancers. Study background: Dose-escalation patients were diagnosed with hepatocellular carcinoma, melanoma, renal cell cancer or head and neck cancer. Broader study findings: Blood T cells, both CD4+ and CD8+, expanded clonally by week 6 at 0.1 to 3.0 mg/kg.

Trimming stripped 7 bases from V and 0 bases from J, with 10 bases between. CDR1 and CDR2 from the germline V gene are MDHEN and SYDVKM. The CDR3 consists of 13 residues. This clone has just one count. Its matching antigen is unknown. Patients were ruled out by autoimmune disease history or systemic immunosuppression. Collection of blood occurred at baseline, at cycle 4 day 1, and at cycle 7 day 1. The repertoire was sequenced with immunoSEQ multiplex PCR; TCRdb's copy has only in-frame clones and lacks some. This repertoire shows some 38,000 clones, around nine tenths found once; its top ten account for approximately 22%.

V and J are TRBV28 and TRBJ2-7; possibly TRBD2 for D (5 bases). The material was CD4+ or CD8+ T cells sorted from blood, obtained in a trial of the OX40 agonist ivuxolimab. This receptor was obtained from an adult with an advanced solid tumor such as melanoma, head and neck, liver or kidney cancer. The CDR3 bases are TGTGCCAGCAAGGGAGCAAGCTCCTACGAGCAGTACTTC. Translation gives CASKGASSYEQYF.